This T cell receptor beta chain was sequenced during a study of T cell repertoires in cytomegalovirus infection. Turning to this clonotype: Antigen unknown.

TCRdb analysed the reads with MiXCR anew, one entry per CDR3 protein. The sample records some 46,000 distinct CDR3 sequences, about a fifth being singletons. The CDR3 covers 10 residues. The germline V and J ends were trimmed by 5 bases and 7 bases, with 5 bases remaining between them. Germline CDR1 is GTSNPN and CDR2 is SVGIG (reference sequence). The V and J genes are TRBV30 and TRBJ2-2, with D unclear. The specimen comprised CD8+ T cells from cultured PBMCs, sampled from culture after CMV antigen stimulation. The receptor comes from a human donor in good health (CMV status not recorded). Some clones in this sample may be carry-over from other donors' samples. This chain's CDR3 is CAWDGGELFF. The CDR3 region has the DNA TGTGCCTGGGACGGCGGGGAGCTGTTTTTT. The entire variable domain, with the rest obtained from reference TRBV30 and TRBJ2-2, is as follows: SQTIHQWPATLVQPVGSPLSLECTVEGTSNPNLYWYRQAAGRGLQLLFYSVGIGQISSEVPQNLSASRPQDRQFILSSKKLLLSDSGFYLCAWDGGELFFGEGSRLTVL.